This T cell receptor (beta chain) was found in a study of post-analysis software for immune sequencing data. Overall study: Patients with relapsing-remitting, secondary progressive and progressive-relapsing multiple sclerosis courses were all represented.

The CDR3 consists of 15 residues. V was cut by 0 bases and J by 1 base, with 9 bases left in between. Germline V CDR1 and CDR2: SGHAT, FQNNGV. This clonotype appeared a few times. The antigen is not known. Whole-study results and caveats: Significantly decreased normalized Chao1 diversity was recorded for multiple sclerosis patients relative to controls. A handful of TRBV segments were significantly more frequent in patients than in controls. TRBV5-6, TRBV5-1 and TRBV20-1 were among these segments.

Every TCR beta cDNA library bore unique molecular identifiers. T cells numbering 1 to 10 million yielded 500,000 or so cDNA molecules. Each CDR3 protein is one row after TCRdb ran MiXCR on the PCR reads. The sample has roughly 600,000 distinct CDR3 sequences; around 40% are singletons. Sequences were obtained from blood. This receptor was obtained from a girl between 5 and 17 years old with multiple sclerosis. V usage is TRBV11-2 and J usage is TRBJ2-5; D gene ambiguous. As DNA, the CDR3 is TGTGCCAGCAGCTTAGAGTGGACGTCCCAAGAGACCCAGTACTTC. Its protein is CASSLEWTSQETQYF.